These 2 T cell receptor beta chains share one sample of origin, sequenced in a study of blood T cell repertoires in COVID-19. Measured with immunoSEQ multiplex PCR; TCRdb has only the in-frame clones, and not every one. This table has some 150,000 clones, around 87% appearing once. Sequences were obtained from peripheral blood. The source is a woman in her 40s with acute or convalescent COVID-19.

This clone was detected only once. This sequence joins TRBV5-1 and TRBJ1-4; 8 bases line up with TRBD1. The CDR3 is 16 residues long. Unmatched junction bases numbered 10, after V lost 4 bases and J lost 5 bases. Germline V CDR1 and CDR2: SGHRS, YFSETQ. The DNA of the CDR3 is TGCGCCAGCAGCAGGAGCGTCGGACAGGGCAATGAAAAACTGTTTTTT. Protein sequence: CASSRSVGQGNEKLFF.

The chain has TRBV21-1 and TRBJ2-1; the table's D gene call, TRBD2, was not cross checked with the DNA. TRBV21-1 is given as a pseudogene. The CDR3 runs 17 residues. CDR3 in amino acids: CASSKAQSGGNYNEQFF. The CDR3 nucleotides read TGTGCCAGCAGCAAAGCTCAAAGCGGGGGAAACTACAATGAGCAGTTCTTC.